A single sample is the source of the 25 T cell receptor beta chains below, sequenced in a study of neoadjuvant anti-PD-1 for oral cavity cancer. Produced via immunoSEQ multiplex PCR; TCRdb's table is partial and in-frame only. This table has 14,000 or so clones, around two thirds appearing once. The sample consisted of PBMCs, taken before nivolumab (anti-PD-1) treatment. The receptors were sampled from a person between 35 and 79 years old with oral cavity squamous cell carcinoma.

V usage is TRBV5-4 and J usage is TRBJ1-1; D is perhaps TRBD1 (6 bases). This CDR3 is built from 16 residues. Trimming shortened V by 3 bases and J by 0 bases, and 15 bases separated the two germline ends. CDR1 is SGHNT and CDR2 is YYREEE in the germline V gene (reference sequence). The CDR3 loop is CASSSPPGALNTEAFF. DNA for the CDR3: TGTGCCAGCAGCTCCCCGCCAGGGGCCTTGAACACTGAAGCTTTCTTT.

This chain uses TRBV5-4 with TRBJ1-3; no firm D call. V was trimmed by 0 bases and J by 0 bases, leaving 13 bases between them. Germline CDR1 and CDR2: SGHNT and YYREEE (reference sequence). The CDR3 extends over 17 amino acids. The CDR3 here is CASSLELTASSGNTIYF. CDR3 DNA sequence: TGTGCCAGCAGCTTGGAATTGACTGCGAGCTCTGGAAACACCATATATTTT.

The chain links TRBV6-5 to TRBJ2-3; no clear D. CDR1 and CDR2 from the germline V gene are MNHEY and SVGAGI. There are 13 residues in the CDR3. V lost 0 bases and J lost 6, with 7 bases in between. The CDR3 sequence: CASSYSTYDTQYF. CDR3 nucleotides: TGTGCCAGCAGTTACTCGACCTATGATACGCAGTATTTT.

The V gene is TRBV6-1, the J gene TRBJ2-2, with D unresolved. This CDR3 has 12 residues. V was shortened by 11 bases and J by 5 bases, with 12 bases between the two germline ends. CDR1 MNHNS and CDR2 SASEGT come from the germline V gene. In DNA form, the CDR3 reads TGTGCCTCCCAATTTAATACCGGGGAGCTGTTTTTT. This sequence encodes CASQFNTGELFF.

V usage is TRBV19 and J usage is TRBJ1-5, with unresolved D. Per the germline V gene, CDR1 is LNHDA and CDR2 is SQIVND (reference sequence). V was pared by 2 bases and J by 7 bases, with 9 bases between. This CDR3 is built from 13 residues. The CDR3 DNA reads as TGTGCCAGTAGTATACTGCCCGCACAGCCCCAGCATTTT. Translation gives CASSILPAQPQHF.

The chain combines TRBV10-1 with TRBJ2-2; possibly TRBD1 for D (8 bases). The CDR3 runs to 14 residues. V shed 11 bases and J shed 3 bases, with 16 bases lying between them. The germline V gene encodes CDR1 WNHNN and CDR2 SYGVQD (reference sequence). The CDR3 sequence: CAGGAGGHTGELFF. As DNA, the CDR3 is TGCGCCGGGGGGGCAGGGGGCCACACCGGGGAGCTGTTTTTT.

The CDR3 nucleotides are TGTGCCAGCAGCTTCCGGGACGCAGTGGGGTATGGCTACACCTTC. Translating gives CASSFRDAVGYGYTF. The chain has TRBV7-8 and TRBJ1-2, with D possibly TRBD1 on 5 matching bases. V was pared by 3 bases and J by 5 bases, with 16 bases between. Germline V gives CDR1 SGHVS, CDR2 FQNEAQ. The CDR3 is 15 amino acids. Looking up the rest from reference TRBV7-8 and TRBJ1-2 gives the full variable domain: GAGVSQSPRYKVAKRGQDVALRCDPISGHVSLFWYQQALGQGPEFLTYFQNEAQLDKSGLPSDRFFAERPEGSVSTLKIQRTQQEDSAVYLCASSFRDAVGYGYTFGSGTRLTVV.

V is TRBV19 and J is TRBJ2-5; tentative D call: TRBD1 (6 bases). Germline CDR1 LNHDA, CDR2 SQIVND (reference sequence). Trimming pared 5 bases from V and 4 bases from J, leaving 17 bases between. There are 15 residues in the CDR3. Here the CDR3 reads CASSGVRRGTETQYF. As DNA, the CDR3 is TGTGCCAGTAGTGGGGTGAGAAGGGGGACAGAGACCCAGTACTTC.

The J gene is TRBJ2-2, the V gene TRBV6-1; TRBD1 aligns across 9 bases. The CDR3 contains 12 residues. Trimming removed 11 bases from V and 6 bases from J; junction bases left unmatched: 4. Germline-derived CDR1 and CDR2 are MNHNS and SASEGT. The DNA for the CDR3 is TGTGCCGTACAGGGGGCAGCCGGGGAGCTGTTTTTT. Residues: CAVQGAAGELFF.

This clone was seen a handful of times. Written as DNA, the CDR3 is TGTGCCAGCAGCGCACGATCCACGTCAAATGAAAAACTGTTTTTT. Its translation is CASSARSTSNEKLFF. This sequence joins TRBV9 and TRBJ1-4; no firm D call. Per the germline V gene, CDR1 is SGDLS and CDR2 is YYNGEE. Trimming pared 3 bases from V and 5 bases from J, leaving 14 bases between. The CDR3 covers 15 residues.

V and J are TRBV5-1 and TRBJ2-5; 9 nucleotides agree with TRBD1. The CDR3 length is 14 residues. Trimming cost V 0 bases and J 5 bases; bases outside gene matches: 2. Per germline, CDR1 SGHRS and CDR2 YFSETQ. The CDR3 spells CASSLGTGDETQYF. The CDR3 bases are TGCGCCAGCAGCTTGGGGACAGGGGATGAGACCCAGTACTTC.

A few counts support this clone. The CDR3 sequence is CASSVEYYNSPLHF. In nucleotides, the CDR3 is TGTGCCAGCAGTGTAGAGTACTATAATTCACCCCTCCACTTT. The V gene is TRBV2, the J gene TRBJ1-6; D not certain. Germline CDR1 reads SNHLY; CDR2 reads FYNNEI. This CDR3 comprises 14 residues. The germline V and J ends were trimmed by 4 bases and 3 bases, with 7 bases remaining between them.

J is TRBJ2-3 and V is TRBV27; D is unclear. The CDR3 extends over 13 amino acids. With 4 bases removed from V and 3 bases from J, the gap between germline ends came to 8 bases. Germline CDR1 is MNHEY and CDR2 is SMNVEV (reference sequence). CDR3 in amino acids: CASSSGYTDTQYF. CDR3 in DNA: TGTGCCAGCAGTTCAGGTTATACAGATACGCAGTATTTT.

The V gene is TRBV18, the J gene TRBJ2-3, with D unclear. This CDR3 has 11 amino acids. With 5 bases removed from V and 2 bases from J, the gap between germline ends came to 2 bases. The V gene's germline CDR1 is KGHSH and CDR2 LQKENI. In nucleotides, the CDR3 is TGTGCCAGCTCATCCACAGATACGCAGTATTTT. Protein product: CASSSTDTQYF.

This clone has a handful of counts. This chain's CDR3 is CASSPFPPGQGALEQYF. The CDR3 DNA reads as TGCGCCAGCAGCCCCTTTCCTCCGGGACAGGGGGCGTTGGAGCAGTACTTC. The chain recombines TRBV5-1 with TRBJ2-7; 12 nucleotides line up with TRBD1. CDR1 is SGHRS, CDR2 YFSETQ, per germline. With 4 bases clipped from V and 7 bases from J, the junction kept 15 bases outside the gene matches. The CDR3 totals 17 residues.

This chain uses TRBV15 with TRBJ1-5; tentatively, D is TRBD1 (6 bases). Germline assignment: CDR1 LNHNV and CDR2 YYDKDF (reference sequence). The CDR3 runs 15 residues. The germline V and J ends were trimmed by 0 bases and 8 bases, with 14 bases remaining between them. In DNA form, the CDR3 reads TGTGCCACCAGCAGAGAGATTAGGGGGTTGGAGCCCCAGCATTTT. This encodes CATSREIRGLEPQHF.

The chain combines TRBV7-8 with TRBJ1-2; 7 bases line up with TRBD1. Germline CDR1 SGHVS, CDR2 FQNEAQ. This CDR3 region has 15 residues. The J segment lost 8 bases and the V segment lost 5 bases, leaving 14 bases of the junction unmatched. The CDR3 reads CASSTLRQGVDGYTF. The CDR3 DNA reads TGTGCCAGCAGCACCCTAAGACAGGGTGTTGACGGCTACACCTTC.

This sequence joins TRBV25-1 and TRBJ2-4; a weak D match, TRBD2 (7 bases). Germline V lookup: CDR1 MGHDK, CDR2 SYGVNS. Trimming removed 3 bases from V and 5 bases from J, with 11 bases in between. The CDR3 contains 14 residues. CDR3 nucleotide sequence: TGTGCCAGCAGTGATGGGGGGGGGCAAAACATTCAGTACTTC. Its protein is CASSDGGGQNIQYF.

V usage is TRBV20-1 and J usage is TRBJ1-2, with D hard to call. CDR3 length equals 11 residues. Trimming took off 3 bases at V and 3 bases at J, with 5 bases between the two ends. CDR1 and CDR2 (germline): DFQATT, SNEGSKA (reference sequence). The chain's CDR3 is CSASDDYGYTF. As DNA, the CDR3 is TGCAGTGCTAGCGATGACTATGGCTACACCTTC.

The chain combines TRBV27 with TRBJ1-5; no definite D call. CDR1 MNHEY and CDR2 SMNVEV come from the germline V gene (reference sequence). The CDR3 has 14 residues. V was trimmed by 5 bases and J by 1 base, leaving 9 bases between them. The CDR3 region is CASSATVSNQPQHF. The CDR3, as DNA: TGTGCCAGCAGTGCGACGGTGAGCAATCAGCCCCAGCATTTT.

The CDR3 coding sequence is TGTGCCAGCAGGGGACAGGGGGCGGGGAACACTGAAGCTTTCTTT. Amino acids: CASRGQGAGNTEAFF. V usage is TRBV6-1 and J usage is TRBJ1-1; 12 bases agree with TRBD1. This CDR3 region has 15 residues. From germline, CDR1 is MNHNS and CDR2 SASEGT. J was trimmed by 1 base and V by 6 bases; bases with no gene match: 3.

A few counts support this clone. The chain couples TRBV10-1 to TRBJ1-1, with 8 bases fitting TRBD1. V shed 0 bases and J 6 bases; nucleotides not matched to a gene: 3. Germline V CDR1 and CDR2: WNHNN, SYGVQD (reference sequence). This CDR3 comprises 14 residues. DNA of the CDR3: TGCGCCAGCAGTGAGTCCAGGGGGCAGGCTGAAGCTTTCTTT. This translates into CASSESRGQAEAFF.

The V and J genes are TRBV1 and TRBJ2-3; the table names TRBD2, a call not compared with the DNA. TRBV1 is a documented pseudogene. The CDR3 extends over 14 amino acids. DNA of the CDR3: TGCACCAGCAGCCCTAGCGGGAGCACAGATACGCAGTATTTT. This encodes CTSSPSGSTDTQYF.

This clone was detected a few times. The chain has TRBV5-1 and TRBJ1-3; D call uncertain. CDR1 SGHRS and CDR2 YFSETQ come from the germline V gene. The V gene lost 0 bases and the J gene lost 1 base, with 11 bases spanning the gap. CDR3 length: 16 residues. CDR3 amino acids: CASSLGPGGSGNTIYF. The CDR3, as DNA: TGCGCCAGCAGCTTGGGACCTGGCGGGTCTGGAAACACCATATATTTT.

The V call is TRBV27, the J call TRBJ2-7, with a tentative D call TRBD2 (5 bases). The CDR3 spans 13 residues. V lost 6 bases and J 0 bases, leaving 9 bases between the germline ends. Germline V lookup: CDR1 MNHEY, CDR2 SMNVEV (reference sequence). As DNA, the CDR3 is TGTGCCAGCAGACAGCGGTCCTCCTACGAGCAGTACTTC. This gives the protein CASRQRSSYEQYF.